A single sample is the source of the 26 T cell receptor beta chains below, sequenced in a study of shared T cell receptors in the human thymus. Here immunoSEQ multiplex PCR was the method, and the copy in TCRdb shows in-frame clones only, minus some. The sample records more than 300,000 clones, approximately 95% being singletons. The sequenced sample was thymocytes. These TCRs come from a human donor.

Here the CDR3 reads CASSSRRYNEQFF. The CDR3 DNA reads TGTGCCAGTAGTTCTAGACGGTACAATGAGCAGTTCTTC. The chain uses TRBV19 and TRBJ2-1; D gene unclear. This CDR3 contains 13 residues. V dropped 5 bases and J dropped 4 bases, with 9 bases sitting between them. Germline V gene sequence: CDR1 LNHDA, CDR2 SQIVND (reference sequence).

Points on this clone: Other DNA sequences in this specimen translate into the identical CDR3. The chain carries TRBV5-6 and TRBJ1-5; D gene ambiguous. Germline V gene data show CDR1 as SGHDT and CDR2 as YYEEEE. The CDR3 is made up of 19 amino acids. V was clipped by 0 bases and J by 2 bases, with 21 bases between them. CDR3 residues: CASSLGARADPSGNQPQHF. The CDR3 DNA reads as TGTGCCAGCAGCTTGGGGGCGCGGGCCGACCCTTCGGGCAATCAGCCCCAGCATTTT.

The chain uses TRBV7-6 and TRBJ2-7, with 9 bases matching TRBD1. The V gene's germline CDR1 is SGHVS and CDR2 FNYEAQ. J gave up 7 bases and V 2 bases, and 9 bases lay outside the gene matches. CDR3 length: 15 amino acids. CDR3 nucleotides: TGTGCCAGCAGCTTAACGGGACAGGGCTTTGGGGAGCAGTACTTC. This translates into CASSLTGQGFGEQYF.

The rearrangement joins TRBV5-1 to TRBJ1-1; D is possibly TRBD1 (5 bases). The CDR3 has 15 amino acids. From germline, CDR1 is SGHRS and CDR2 YFSETQ. Trimming shortened V by 4 bases and J by 4 bases, and 17 bases separated the two germline ends. CDR3 sequence: CASSPPIAGSTEAFF. The CDR3 nucleotides are TGCGCCAGCAGCCCCCCTATAGCAGGGTCCACTGAAGCTTTCTTT.

The V call is TRBV7-2, the J call TRBJ2-5; TRBD2 might be the D (5 bases). CDR1 and CDR2 (germline): SGHTA, FQGNSA. This CDR3 has 16 amino acids. The germline V and J ends were trimmed by 7 bases and 2 bases, with 20 bases remaining between them. The CDR3 nucleotides are TGTGCCAGCAACCCCACTATGGGCCCGGGGCAAGAGACCCAGTACTTC. It yields the protein CASNPTMGPGQETQYF.

The chain joins TRBV10-1 to TRBJ2-4, with 7 bases fitting TRBD1. The junction had 6 bases not matched to a gene; V was cut back by 4 bases and J by 0 bases. This CDR3 spans 16 amino acids. Germline V gives CDR1 WNHNN, CDR2 SYGVQD (reference sequence). The CDR3 reads CASSGNGTEAKNIQYF. DNA for the CDR3: TGCGCCAGCAGTGGAAACGGGACAGAAGCCAAAAACATTCAGTACTTC.

This chain links TRBV29-1 with TRBJ2-2; 7 bases line up with TRBD1. The CDR3 spans 14 residues. J was trimmed by 9 bases and V by 1 base; bases with no gene match: 8. Germline V lookup: CDR1 SQVTM, CDR2 ANQGSEA. The CDR3 here is CSVEVRDRVRELFF. CDR3 bases: TGCAGCGTTGAAGTACGGGACAGAGTAAGGGAGCTGTTTTTT.

The genes are TRBV5-4 and TRBJ2-1; 10 bases line up with TRBD2. Germline CDR1 and CDR2: SGHNT and YYREEE (reference sequence). This CDR3 is built from 17 residues. J lost 0 bases, V lost 4 bases, and 7 bases had no gene match. The CDR3 region is CASSLPSGRTSYNEQFF. Written as DNA, the CDR3 is TGTGCCAGCAGCCTGCCTAGCGGGAGAACCTCCTACAATGAGCAGTTCTTC.

CDR3 sequence reads: CASSLGVFQETQYF. CDR3 sequence (DNA): TGTGCCAGCAGTCTGGGGGTTTTTCAAGAGACCCAGTACTTC. V gene TRBV28 combines with J gene TRBJ2-5; the D gene could be TRBD1 or TRBD2 (5 bases each). This CDR3 has 14 amino acids. Germline assignment: CDR1 MDHEN and CDR2 SYDVKM. Trimming shortened V by 5 bases and J by 2 bases, and 12 bases separated the two germline ends.

V usage is TRBV7-8 and J usage is TRBJ1-2; 10 bases are shared with TRBD1. Trimming took 3 bases from V and 7 from J; bases not matched to a gene: 2. Germline loops: CDR1 SGHVS, CDR2 FQNEAQ. This CDR3 region has 13 residues. CDR3 amino acids: CASSFRDRGGYTF. The CDR3 DNA sequence: TGTGCCAGCAGCTTTCGGGACAGGGGTGGCTACACCTTC.

DNA of the CDR3: TGTGCCAGCAGCTTGAGGCCAAAAGACAGTTTTCTCTACAATGAGCAGTTCTTC. It specifies CASSLRPKDSFLYNEQFF. This chain connects TRBV7-9 to TRBJ2-1, with D possibly matching TRBD1 (5 bases). The CDR3 has 18 amino acids. V lost 3 bases to trimming and J lost 3 bases, with 21 bases between them. Germline CDR1 reads SEHNR; CDR2 reads FQNEAQ (reference sequence).

The J gene is TRBJ2-1, the V gene TRBV10-3; TRBD2 matches at 9 bases. Germline CDR1 reads ENHRY; CDR2 reads SYGVKD. V dropped 10 bases and J dropped 0; count of bases not matched to a gene: 16. The CDR3 is made up of 18 amino acids. The chain's CDR3 is CATGETSGGESSYNEQFF. The CDR3 bases are TGTGCCACGGGGGAGACTAGCGGAGGGGAGAGCTCCTACAATGAGCAGTTCTTC.

This chain uses TRBV29-1 with TRBJ2-3, with D maybe TRBD2 (6 bases). V was clipped by 6 bases and J by 6 bases, with 10 bases between them. Per germline, CDR1 SQVTM and CDR2 ANQGSEA. This CDR3 contains 11 residues. CDR3 region: CSVGGPDTQYF. DNA of the CDR3: TGCAGCGTGGGGGGTCCGGATACGCAGTATTTT.

V and J are TRBV27 and TRBJ2-5; possibly TRBD1 or TRBD2 for D (5 bases each). Germline CDR1 and CDR2: MNHEY and SMNVEV (reference sequence). CDR3 length equals 14 residues. V was shortened by 5 bases and J by 0 bases, with 10 bases between the two germline ends. The CDR3 DNA follows: TGTGCCAGCAGTATACCGGGACACCAAGAGACCCAGTACTTC. Protein product: CASSIPGHQETQYF.

J is TRBJ2-1 and V is TRBV5-1, with D possibly TRBD2 on 6 matching bases. Germline loops: CDR1 SGHRS, CDR2 YFSETQ. The CDR3 is 15 amino acids. With 2 bases removed from V and 8 bases from J, the gap between germline ends came to 17 bases. The CDR3 region has the DNA TGCGCCAGCAGCTTCCGGGACTGCTGCTTCCATGAGCAGTTCTTC. Amino acids: CASSFRDCCFHEQFF.

The V gene is TRBV4-1, the J gene TRBJ1-2; no firm D call. V was trimmed by 1 base and J by 3 bases, leaving 9 bases between them. The CDR3 sequence is 14 residues long. The germline V gene has CDR1 MGHRA and CDR2 YSYEKL. CDR3 region: CASSQAKLDYGYTF. The CDR3 DNA reads as TGCGCCAGCAGCCAAGCGAAGTTGGACTATGGCTACACCTTC.

The chain has TRBV27 and TRBJ2-7; D is ambiguous. V lost 3 bases to trimming and J lost 0 bases, with 15 bases between them. The CDR3 sequence is 16 residues long. Germline values: CDR1 MNHEY, CDR2 SMNVEV (reference sequence). In DNA, the CDR3 is TGTGCCAGCAGTTTTGTCCCGGTTGGCCACTCCTACGAGCAGTACTTC. It translates to CASSFVPVGHSYEQYF.

V and J are TRBV11-2 and TRBJ2-3; D possibly matches TRBD1 or TRBD2 (5 bases each). With 1 base removed from V and 6 bases from J, the gap between germline ends came to 11 bases. The length of the CDR3 is 14 residues. The V gene's germline CDR1 is SGHAT and CDR2 FQNNGV. CDR3: CASSLGDVHDTQYF. Written as DNA, the CDR3 is TGTGCCAGCAGCTTAGGGGACGTCCATGATACGCAGTATTTT.

This rearrangement joins TRBV4-1 to TRBJ1-3, with no clear D. Trimming left V 6 bases short and J 0 bases short, with 9 bases between. The CDR3 is 14 amino acids. From germline, CDR1 is MGHRA and CDR2 YSYEKL. The CDR3 DNA reads TGCGCCAGCAGGGACGGTAGCTCTGGAAACACCATATATTTT. It is translated as CASRDGSSGNTIYF.

This sequence joins TRBV30 and TRBJ2-1, with D uncertain. The CDR3 is 15 residues long. The germline V and J ends were trimmed by 2 bases and 0 bases, with 11 bases remaining between them. CDR1 is GTSNPN and CDR2 is SVGIG in the germline V gene (reference sequence). CDR3 bases: TGTGCCTGGAGTCTTTGGCTCAACTCCTACAATGAGCAGTTCTTC. The encoded protein is CAWSLWLNSYNEQFF.

J is TRBJ1-1 and V is TRBV6-4, with D uncertain. The germline CDR1 and CDR2 sequences are MRHNA and SNTAGT. CDR3 length equals 13 residues. Trimming stripped 7 bases from V and 2 bases from J, with 11 bases between. The CDR3 loop reads CASKEMDNTEAFF. The CDR3 bases are TGTGCCAGCAAAGAGATGGATAACACTGAAGCTTTCTTT.

The J gene is TRBJ2-6, the V gene TRBV19; D is ambiguous. The CDR3 contains 17 residues. The V end lost 9 bases, the J end lost 0 bases, and 18 bases lay between the germline ends. Germline lookup yields CDR1 LNHDA and CDR2 SQIVND (reference sequence). The CDR3 DNA follows: TGTGCCAGCCGTCCGGGCCCACCATCCTCTGGGGCCAACGTCCTGACTTTC. It specifies CASRPGPPSSGANVLTF.

The CDR3 spells CASSPRTGGRENTEAFF. The DNA of the CDR3 is TGTGCCAGCAGCCCGAGGACAGGAGGGAGGGAGAACACTGAAGCTTTCTTT. The V gene is TRBV7-6, the J gene TRBJ1-1, with 7 bases lining up with TRBD1. The CDR3 has 17 amino acids. Germline assignment: CDR1 SGHVS and CDR2 FNYEAQ. J gave up 1 base and V 5 bases, and 13 bases lay outside the gene matches.

J is TRBJ2-2 and V is TRBV9; D is undetermined. Trimming removed 3 bases from V and 7 bases from J, with 7 bases in between. Germline assignment: CDR1 SGDLS and CDR2 YYNGEE. CDR3 length: 12 residues. CDR3 coding DNA: TGTGCCAGCAGCGCCGGGTACGGGGAGCTGTTTTTT. Translated: CASSAGYGELFF.

The rearrangement joins TRBV5-5 to TRBJ2-7, with TRBD1 as a possible D gene (5 bases). CDR1 SGHKS and CDR2 YYEKEE come from the germline V gene (reference sequence). Deletions cut 1 base from V and 6 bases from J, with 14 bases between. This CDR3 spans 14 amino acids. The CDR3 sequence: CASSLSRAPREQYF. CDR3 nucleotide sequence: TGTGCCAGCAGCTTGAGCAGGGCCCCTCGCGAGCAGTACTTC.

This chain links TRBV11-1 with TRBJ2-7, with D possibly being TRBD2 (5 bases). There are 13 residues in the CDR3. The germline V gene encodes CDR1 SGHAT and CDR2 FQDESV (reference sequence). V lost 5 bases to trimming and J lost 5 bases, with 13 bases between them. The CDR3 sequence is CASSPRLTHEQYF. The DNA for the CDR3 is TGTGCCAGCAGCCCGAGACTAACCCACGAGCAGTACTTC.